This is a list of T cell receptor beta chains from one sample in a study of control samples from healthy donors and cancer patients. Produced via immunoSEQ multiplex PCR; TCRdb's table is partial and in-frame only. The data hold around 130,000 clones, with 87% observed a single time. Sequenced material: blood. These receptors were collected from a man aged 25 to 40 in good health. Each CDR3 is given with its conserved first and last residue. The D gene is left open where the match is weak. Expanded clones get a size class; other rows say once, few or many, or leave the size out.

length: 19; D: .; J: TRBJ1-5; V: TRBV7-8; size: few; DNA: TGTGCCAGCAGCTTATTTTCGTCTGGCAGGGCGGATAGCAATCAGCCCCAGCATTTT; CDR3: CASSLFSSGRADSNQPQHF
length: 12; D: .; J: TRBJ1-1; V: TRBV29-1; size: .; DNA: TGCAGCGTTGACCCGACAGACACTGAAGCTTTCTTT; CDR3: CSVDPTDTEAFF
length: 18; D: .; J: TRBJ2-2; V: TRBV5-5; size: .; DNA: TGTGCCAGCAGCTTTCCGCCGATGGACGGGGTGATGACCGGGGAGCTGTTTTTT; CDR3: CASSFPPMDGVMTGELFF
length: 15; D: TRBD1; J: TRBJ2-7; V: TRBV14; size: .; DNA: TGTGCCAGCAGCCTAGGTCTAGGGACAGCCTACGAGCAGTACTTC; CDR3: CASSLGLGTAYEQYF
length: 17; D: TRBD1; J: TRBJ2-1; V: TRBV3-1/TRBV3-2; size: .; DNA: TGTGCCAGCAGCCAAGGAACGCCCGGGACAGGGGTCAATGAGCAGTTCTTC; CDR3: CASSQGTPGTGVNEQFF
length: 14; D: .; J: TRBJ2-3; V: TRBV7-9; size: .; DNA: TGTGCCAGCAGCTTATCCTCGAGCACAGATACGCAGTATTTT; CDR3: CASSLSSSTDTQYF
length: 15; D: .; J: TRBJ2-2; V: TRBV5-1; size: once; DNA: TGCGCCAGCAGCGCAGCAGGGCGGGTCACCGGGGAGCTGTTTTTT; CDR3: CASSAAGRVTGELFF
length: 15; D: .; J: TRBJ1-6; V: TRBV19; size: .; DNA: TGTGCCAGTACGAGGGTGAGCTCCTATAATTCACCCCTCCACTTT; CDR3: CASTRVSSYNSPLHF
length: 15; D: .; J: TRBJ1-2; V: TRBV30; size: .; DNA: TGTGCCTGGAGAACCGGGGCAGGGCCCAACTATGGCTACACCTTC; CDR3: CAWRTGAGPNYGYTF
length: 15; D: .; J: TRBJ1-5; V: TRBV18; size: .; DNA: TGTGCCAGCTCACCACGGTCGGGGAGGAATCAGCCCCAGCATTTT; CDR3: CASSPRSGRNQPQHF
length: 17; D: TRBD2; J: TRBJ2-5; V: TRBV24-1; size: .; DNA: TGTGCCACCAGTGATTTGGGACTAGCGGGGGGCCGGGAGACCCAGTACTTC; CDR3: CATSDLGLAGGRETQYF
length: 13; D: TRBD1; J: TRBJ1-6; V: TRBV29-1; size: .; DNA: TGCAGCGTTCAGACAGGGGGTGGTTCACCCCTCCACTTT; CDR3: CSVQTGGGSPLHF
length: 15; D: .; J: TRBJ2-7; V: TRBV25-1; size: few; DNA: TGTGCCAGCAGTGATAGGAGACAGACGGTCGGAGAGCAGTACTTC; CDR3: CASSDRRQTVGEQYF
length: 17; D: TRBD2; J: TRBJ2-6; V: TRBV28; size: once; DNA: TGTGCCAGCAGCAGTTTCGGGGGGGCCTCTGGGGCCAACGTCCTGACTTTC; CDR3: CASSSFGGASGANVLTF
length: 12; D: .; J: TRBJ2-5; V: TRBV12-3/TRBV12-4; size: .; DNA: TGTGCCAGCAGTTTAATTGGGGGAACCAAGTACTTC; CDR3: CASSLIGGTKYF
length: 15; D: .; J: TRBJ1-1; V: TRBV5-4; size: few; DNA: TGTGCCAGCAGCCTCGAGACACATATGAACACTGAAGCTTTCTTT; CDR3: CASSLETHMNTEAFF
length: 15; D: TRBD1; J: TRBJ2-2; V: TRBV3-1/TRBV3-2; size: .; DNA: TGTGCCAGCAGCTCCCCGGACAGGGGGACCGGGGAGCTGTTTTTT; CDR3: CASSSPDRGTGELFF
length: 17; D: TRBD2; J: TRBJ2-1; V: TRBV11-3; size: .; DNA: TGTGCCAGCAGCTTAGACGGGGGGGCGGTCCCCTACAATGAGCAGTTCTTC; CDR3: CASSLDGGAVPYNEQFF
length: 14; D: .; J: TRBJ2-5; V: TRBV4-1; size: .; DNA: TGCGCCAGCAGCCAAGGGATATATCAAGAGACCCAGTACTTC; CDR3: CASSQGIYQETQYF
length: 13; D: .; J: TRBJ1-2; V: TRBV3-1/TRBV3-2; size: .; DNA: TGTGCCAGCAGCCAAGATGCGTCCTATGGCTACACCTTC; CDR3: CASSQDASYGYTF
length: 17; D: .; J: TRBJ1-6; V: TRBV5-6; size: once; DNA: TGTGCCAGCAGCTTGCTCCCTGGACAGCCGAGTAGTTCACCCCTCCACTTT; CDR3: CASSLLPGQPSSSPLHF
length: 15; D: .; J: TRBJ2-7; V: TRBV2; size: medium-sized; DNA: TGTGCCAGCAGTGATATGGACCCCCCCCTTGGCGAGCAGTACTTC; CDR3: CASSDMDPPLGEQYF
length: 14; D: .; J: TRBJ1-3; V: TRBV29-1; size: .; DNA: TGCAGCGTTGCCCCTGACAGCTCTGGAAACACCATATATTTT; CDR3: CSVAPDSSGNTIYF
length: 15; D: .; J: TRBJ1-6; V: TRBV18; size: .; DNA: TGTGCCAGCTCACTGGGCCACGCCGAGCGTTCACCCCTCCACTTT; CDR3: CASSLGHAERSPLHF
length: 13; D: .; J: TRBJ2-3; V: TRBV24-1; size: once; DNA: TGTGCCACCAGTGATTTGTTATCAGATACGCAGTATTTT; CDR3: CATSDLLSDTQYF
length: 12; D: .; J: TRBJ1-2; V: TRBV6-5; size: once; DNA: TGTGCCAGCAGCACGAGTAACTATGGCTACACCTTC; CDR3: CASSTSNYGYTF
length: 14; D: .; J: TRBJ2-2; V: TRBV27; size: once; DNA: TGTGCCAGCAGGAGGAGGGGAAGCGGCGGGGAGCTGTTTTTT; CDR3: CASRRRGSGGELFF
length: 14; D: .; J: TRBJ2-3; V: TRBV5-5; size: few; DNA: TGTGCCAGCAGCCCCCGGGACAACACAGATACGCAGTATTTT; CDR3: CASSPRDNTDTQYF
length: 15; D: .; J: TRBJ1-5; V: TRBV12-5; size: .; DNA: TGTGCTAGTGGTCCCCCGACCGTTAGCAATCAGCCCCAGCATTTT; CDR3: CASGPPTVSNQPQHF
length: 16; D: TRBD1; J: TRBJ1-2; V: TRBV10-3; size: .; DNA: TGTGCCATCAGTGGGAGTCCTGGACAGGGAAACTATGGCTACACCTTC; CDR3: CAISGSPGQGNYGYTF
length: 14; D: .; J: TRBJ2-5; V: TRBV5-1; size: once; DNA: TGCGCCAGCAGCTGGAATTCAGGAGAAGAGACCCAGTACTTC; CDR3: CASSWNSGEETQYF
length: 15; D: TRBD1; J: TRBJ2-7; V: TRBV7-9; size: .; DNA: TGTGCCAGCAGCTTATCAGCAGGGGGCATGGACGAGCAGTACTTC; CDR3: CASSLSAGGMDEQYF
length: 16; D: TRBD2; J: TRBJ2-1; V: TRBV19; size: .; DNA: TGTGCCAGTAGTTTATGGACGGGGGGATCTTACAATGAGCAGTTCTTC; CDR3: CASSLWTGGSYNEQFF
length: 13; D: TRBD1; J: TRBJ1-2; V: TRBV12-3/TRBV12-4; size: .; DNA: TGTGCCAGCAGTACCGGGACAGTCTATGGCTACACCTTC; CDR3: CASSTGTVYGYTF
length: 15; D: .; J: TRBJ2-3; V: TRBV6-6; size: .; DNA: TGTGCCACTACCATGGAGGGAACTAGCACAGATACGCAGTATTTT; CDR3: CATTMEGTSTDTQYF
length: 14; D: TRBD1; J: TRBJ1-2; V: TRBV14; size: .; DNA: TGTGCCAGCAGCCCGATACAGGGGAACTATGGCTACACCTTC; CDR3: CASSPIQGNYGYTF
length: 17; D: TRBD1; J: TRBJ2-3; V: TRBV7-9; size: .; DNA: TGTGCCAGCAGCTTAGCATGGGGCGGACAGGGCAGAGATACGCAGTATTTT; CDR3: CASSLAWGGQGRDTQYF
length: 13; D: .; J: TRBJ2-7; V: TRBV11-2; size: once; DNA: TGTGCCAGCAGCCGTGGACAGCAATACGAGCAGTACTTC; CDR3: CASSRGQQYEQYF
length: 14; D: .; J: TRBJ2-7; V: TRBV6-5; size: .; DNA: TGTGCCAGCATTAACGTGAGAGGGGTCAACGAGCAGTACTTC; CDR3: CASINVRGVNEQYF
length: 12; D: .; J: TRBJ1-2; V: TRBV5-5; size: .; DNA: TGTGCCAGCAGCTTAGCGTCTTATGGCTACACCTTC; CDR3: CASSLASYGYTF
length: 14; D: .; J: TRBJ1-3; V: TRBV2; size: .; DNA: TGTGCCAGCAGTGAAGGTCGAGCTGGAAACACCATATATTTT; CDR3: CASSEGRAGNTIYF
length: 13; D: .; J: TRBJ1-5; V: TRBV9; size: .; DNA: TGTGCCAGCAGCGTGGGGGCCTATCAGCCCCAGCATTTT; CDR3: CASSVGAYQPQHF